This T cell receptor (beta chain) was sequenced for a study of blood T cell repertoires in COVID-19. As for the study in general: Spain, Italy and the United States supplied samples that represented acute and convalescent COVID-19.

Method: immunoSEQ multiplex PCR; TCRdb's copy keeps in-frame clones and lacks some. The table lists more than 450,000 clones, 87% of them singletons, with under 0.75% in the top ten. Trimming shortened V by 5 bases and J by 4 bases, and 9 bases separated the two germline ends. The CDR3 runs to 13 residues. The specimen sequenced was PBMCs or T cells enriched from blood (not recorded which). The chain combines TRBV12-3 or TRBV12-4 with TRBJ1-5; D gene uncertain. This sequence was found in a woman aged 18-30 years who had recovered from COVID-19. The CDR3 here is CASSLNTNQPQHF. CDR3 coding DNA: TGTGCCAGCAGTCTGAATACAAATCAGCCCCAGCATTTT.